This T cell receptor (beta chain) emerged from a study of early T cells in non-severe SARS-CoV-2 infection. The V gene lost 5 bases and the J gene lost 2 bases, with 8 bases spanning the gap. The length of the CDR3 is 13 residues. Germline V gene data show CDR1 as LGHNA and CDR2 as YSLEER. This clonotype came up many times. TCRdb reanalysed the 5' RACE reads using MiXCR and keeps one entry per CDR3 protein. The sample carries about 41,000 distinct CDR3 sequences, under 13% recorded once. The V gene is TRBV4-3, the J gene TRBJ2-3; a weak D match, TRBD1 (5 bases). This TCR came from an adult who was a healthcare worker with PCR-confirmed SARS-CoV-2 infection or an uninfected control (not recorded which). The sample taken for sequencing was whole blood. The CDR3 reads CASSGAITDTQYF. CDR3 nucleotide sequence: TGCGCCAGCAGCGGGGCGATCACAGATACGCAGTATTTT.